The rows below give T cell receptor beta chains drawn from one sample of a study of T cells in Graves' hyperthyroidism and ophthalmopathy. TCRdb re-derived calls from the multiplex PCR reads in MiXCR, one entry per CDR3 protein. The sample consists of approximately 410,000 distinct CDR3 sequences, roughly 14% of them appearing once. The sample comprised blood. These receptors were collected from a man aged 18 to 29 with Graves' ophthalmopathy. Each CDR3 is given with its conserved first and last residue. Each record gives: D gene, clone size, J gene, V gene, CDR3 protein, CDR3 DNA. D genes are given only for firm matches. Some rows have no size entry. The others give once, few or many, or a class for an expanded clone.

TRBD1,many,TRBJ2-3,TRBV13,CASSLSRGHGTDTQYF,TGTGCCAGCAGCTTGAGCAGGGGGCATGGCACAGATACGCAGTATTTT
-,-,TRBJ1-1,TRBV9,CASSVGGGGKEAFF,TGTGCCAGCAGCGTAGGAGGGGGAGGAAAGGAAGCTTTCTTT
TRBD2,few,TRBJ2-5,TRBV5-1,CASLLGLAGGLGETQYF,TGCGCCAGTCTCCTAGGACTAGCGGGGGGGCTGGGTGAGACCCAGTACTTC
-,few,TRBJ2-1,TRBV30,CAWSVMRRYNGDEQFF,TGTGCCTGGAGTGTAATGAGGAGGTACAACGGCGATGAGCAGTTCTTC
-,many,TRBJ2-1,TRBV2,CASREASEYNEQFF,TGTGCCAGCAGGGAGGCTAGCGAATACAATGAGCAGTTCTTC
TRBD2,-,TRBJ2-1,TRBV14,CASSQDRTSAGVSYNEQFF,TGTGCCAGCAGCCAAGATCGTACTTCGGCGGGAGTTAGCTACAATGAGCAGTTCTTC
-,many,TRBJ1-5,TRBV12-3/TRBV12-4,CASRKSVSNQPQHF,TGTGCCAGCAGAAAGTCTGTTAGCAATCAGCCCCAGCATTTT
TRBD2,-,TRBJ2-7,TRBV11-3,CASSLVSRLAYEQYF,TGTGCCAGCAGCTTGGTGAGCCGACTAGCTTACGAGCAGTACTTC
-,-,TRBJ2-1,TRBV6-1,CASSYHTAILRGYNNEQFF,TGTGCCAGCAGTTACCACACCGCGATTTTGAGGGGGTACAACAATGAGCAGTTCTTC
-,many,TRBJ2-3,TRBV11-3,CASSIMGFWADTQYF,TGTGCCAGCAGCATTATGGGGTTTTGGGCAGATACGCAGTATTTT
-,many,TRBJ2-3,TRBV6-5,CASSYLPADTQYF,TGTGCCAGCAGTTACCTCCCGGCAGATACGCAGTATTTT
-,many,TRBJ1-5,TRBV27,CASSLTVYSNQPQHF,TGTGCCAGCAGTTTAACCGTCTATAGCAATCAGCCCCAGCATTTT
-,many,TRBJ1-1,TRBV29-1,CSVEFRAPNTEAFF,TGCAGCGTTGAGTTCCGGGCCCCTAACACTGAAGCTTTCTTT
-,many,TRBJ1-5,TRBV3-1,CASSQGSGVKSNQPQHF,TGTGCCAGCAGCCAAGGCTCAGGGGTCAAGAGCAATCAGCCCCAGCATTTT
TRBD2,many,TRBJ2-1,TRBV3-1,CASSQESGGRDEQFF,TGTGCCAGCAGCCAAGAGAGCGGGGGGAGGGATGAGCAGTTCTTC
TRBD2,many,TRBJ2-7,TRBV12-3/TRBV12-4,CASAGSGSGEQYF,TGTGCCAGCGCGGGTAGCGGGAGCGGCGAGCAGTACTTC
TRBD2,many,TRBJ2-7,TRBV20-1,CSARTTSTAYEQYF,TGCAGTGCCCGTACGACTAGCACAGCCTACGAGCAGTACTTC
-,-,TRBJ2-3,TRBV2,CASGADSTDTQYF,TGTGCCAGCGGTGCGGACAGCACAGATACGCAGTATTTT
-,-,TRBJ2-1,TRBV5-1,CASSLEGGSPYNEQFF,TGCGCCAGCAGCTTGGAAGGTGGGAGCCCCTACAATGAGCAGTTCTTC
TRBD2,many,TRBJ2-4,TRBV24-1,CATSDLHPRTSPKPGTKNIQYF,TGTGCCACCAGTGATTTGCATCCCCGGACTAGCCCAAAACCGGGTACCAAAAACATTCAGTACTTC
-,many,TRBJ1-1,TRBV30,CAWSSTSNTEAFF,TGTGCCTGGAGCTCGACTAGCAACACTGAAGCTTTCTTT
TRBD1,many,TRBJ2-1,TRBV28,CASSLVKGAALYNEQFF,TGTGCCAGCAGTTTAGTGAAGGGGGCCGCGTTGTACAATGAGCAGTTCTTC
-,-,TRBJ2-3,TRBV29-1,CSVELSPDPRTYTDTQYF,TGCAGCGTCGAATTATCCCCCGATCCCAGGACCTACACAGATACGCAGTATTTT
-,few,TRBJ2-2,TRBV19,CASRWVAGELFF,TGTGCCAGTAGATGGGTCGCCGGGGAGCTGTTTTTT
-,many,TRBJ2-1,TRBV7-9,CASSSSGTTDTEQFF,TGTGCCAGCAGCTCTTCAGGAACCACAGACACTGAGCAGTTCTTC
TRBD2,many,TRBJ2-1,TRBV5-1,CASQRESSYEQFF,TGCGCCAGCCAGCGGGAGTCAAGCTATGAGCAGTTCTTC
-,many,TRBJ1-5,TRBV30,CAWSVDSNQPQHF,TGTGCCTGGAGTGTGGACAGCAATCAGCCCCAGCATTTT
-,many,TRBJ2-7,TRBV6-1,CASSESETYEQYF,TGTGCCAGCAGTGAAAGTGAAACCTACGAGCAGTACTTC
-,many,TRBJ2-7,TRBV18,CASSPGVAETYEQYF,TGTGCCAGCTCACCAGGGGTAGCGGAAACCTACGAGCAGTACTTC
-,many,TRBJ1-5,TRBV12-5,CASGLVIGRTNQPQHF,TGTGCTAGTGGTTTGGTTATTGGCCGTACCAATCAGCCCCAGCATTTT
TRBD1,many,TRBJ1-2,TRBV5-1,CASSQGQGAASGYTF,TGCGCCAGCAGCCAAGGACAGGGGGCAGCAAGTGGCTACACCTTC
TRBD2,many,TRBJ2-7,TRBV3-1,CASSQGLALAYEQYF,TGTGCCAGCAGCCAGGGACTAGCTCTGGCCTACGAGCAGTACTTC
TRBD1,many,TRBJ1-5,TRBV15,CATSRGQGNQPQHF,TGTGCCACCAGCAGGGGACAGGGCAATCAGCCCCAGCATTTT
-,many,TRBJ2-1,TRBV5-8,CASSFLGATYNEQFF,TGTGCCAGCAGCTTTTTAGGGGCTACCTACAATGAGCAGTTCTTC
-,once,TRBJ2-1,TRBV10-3,CASSRRLDEQFF,TGTGCCAGCTCCCGGAGGTTGGATGAGCAGTTCTTC
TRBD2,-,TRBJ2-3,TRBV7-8,CASSLERGLHTQYF,TGTGCCAGCAGCTTAGAGCGGGGGCTCCATACGCAGTATTTT
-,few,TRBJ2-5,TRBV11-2,CASSLGGAFQETQYF,TGTGCCAGCAGCTTAGGGGGGGCCTTCCAAGAGACCCAGTACTTC
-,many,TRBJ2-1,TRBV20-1,CSARVLATVYNEQFF,TGCAGTGCTAGAGTATTGGCGACCGTATACAATGAGCAGTTCTTC
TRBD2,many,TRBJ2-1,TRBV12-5,CASGTTSGGANEQFF,TGTGCTAGTGGCACCACTAGCGGGGGTGCAAATGAGCAGTTCTTC
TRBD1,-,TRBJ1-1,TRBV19,CASSIEKTGTNTEAFF,TGTGCCAGTAGTATAGAAAAGACAGGGACGAACACTGAAGCTTTCTTT
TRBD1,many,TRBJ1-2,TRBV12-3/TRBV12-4,CASSPTGTGIYGYTF,TGTGCCAGCAGTCCAACCGGGACAGGGATCTATGGCTACACCTTC
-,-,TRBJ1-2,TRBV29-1,CSESRECGYTF,TGCAGCGAGTCCCGGGAATGTGGCTACACCTTC